Listed below are T cell receptor beta chains from one sample, sequenced in a study of follicular helper T cells after annual influenza vaccination. Data came from immunoSEQ multiplex PCR; TCRdb stores just in-frame clones and leaves some out. The sample includes 9,500 to 10,000 clones, roughly 84% of them seen just once. The sample consisted of CXCR5- memory CD4+ T cells sorted from blood, taken 7 days after influenza vaccination. These receptors were obtained from an adult who received the influenza vaccine. Both conserved end residues are part of each CDR3. The D gene is left open where the match is weak. Part of the rows lack a size; the others show once, few, many or a class for expanded clones.

clone_size,d_call,v_call,j_call,cdr3_aa,cdr3_nt
.,.,TRBV6-1,TRBJ1-1,CASSDMRSSNTEAFF,TGTGCCAGCAGTGACATGCGGTCTTCGAACACTGAAGCTTTCTTT
.,.,TRBV27,TRBJ1-2,CASSPQGNYGYTF,TGTGCCAGCAGTCCTCAGGGGAACTATGGCTACACCTTC
.,.,TRBV10-3,TRBJ2-6,CAISAASGANVLTF,TGTGCCATCAGTGCAGCCTCTGGGGCCAACGTCCTGACTTTC
once,TRBD1,TRBV7-2,TRBJ2-1,CASSSNRGQWFF,TGTGCCAGCAGTTCAAATCGGGGACAGTGGTTCTTC
once,.,TRBV6-5,TRBJ1-5,CASSPGLGFGQPQHF,TGTGCCAGCAGTCCTGGCCTGGGGTTCGGTCAGCCCCAGCATTTT
.,.,TRBV5-1,TRBJ1-2,CASSPRTEDGYTF,TGCGCCAGCAGCCCTAGGACAGAGGATGGCTACACCTTC
.,TRBD2,TRBV9,TRBJ2-5,CASSVAQRGGLGQETQYF,TGTGCCAGCAGCGTAGCCCAACGCGGGGGGCTTGGCCAAGAGACCCAGTACTTC
.,TRBD1,TRBV28,TRBJ1-2,CASTSFGTGLYGYTF,TGTGCCAGCACCTCATTCGGGACAGGGCTCTATGGCTACACCTTC
.,TRBD1,TRBV30,TRBJ1-3,CAWKTGGASSGNTIYF,TGTGCCTGGAAAACAGGGGGCGCATCCTCTGGAAACACCATATATTTT
.,.,TRBV4-3,TRBJ1-4,CASSQESNNPTNEKLFF,TGCGCCAGCAGCCAAGAGTCCAACAATCCAACTAATGAAAAACTGTTTTTT
.,.,TRBV7-8,TRBJ1-2,CASSSLSEGWAYGYTF,TGTGCCAGCAGCTCCCTCTCAGAGGGGTGGGCCTATGGCTACACCTTC
.,TRBD1,TRBV27,TRBJ1-4,CASSPDRAVNSEKLFF,TGTGCCAGCAGTCCGGACAGGGCCGTTAATTCTGAAAAACTGTTTTTT
once,.,TRBV30,TRBJ2-5,CAWSGGAVGTQYF,TGTGCCTGGAGTGGTGGCGCCGTGGGGACCCAGTACTTC
.,.,TRBV7-9,TRBJ1-1,CASSLDQHTEAFF,TGTGCCAGCAGCTTAGATCAGCACACTGAAGCTTTCTTT
.,.,TRBV19,TRBJ1-3,CASKGGNSGNTIYF,TGTGCCAGTAAGGGCGGGAACTCTGGAAACACCATATATTTT
.,TRBD1,TRBV18,TRBJ2-2,CASRDRGNTGELFF,TGTGCCAGCCGGGACAGGGGAAACACCGGGGAGCTGTTTTTT
.,.,TRBV11-2,TRBJ2-7,CASSLGGGGTGEQYF,TGTGCCAGCAGCTTAGGGGGAGGGGGGACCGGCGAGCAGTACTTC
.,.,TRBV10-3,TRBJ1-4,CAISERAGLNEKLFF,TGTGCCATCAGTGAAAGGGCCGGACTTAATGAAAAACTGTTTTTT
.,.,TRBV28,TRBJ1-5,CASSAMGQYSNQPQHF,TGTGCCAGCAGTGCGATGGGACAATATAGCAATCAGCCCCAGCATTTT
.,TRBD1,TRBV30,TRBJ1-1,CAWSVLDRAIEAFF,TGTGCCTGGAGTGTCCTGGACAGGGCAATTGAAGCTTTCTTT
.,TRBD1,TRBV19,TRBJ2-7,CASSITGVNEQYF,TGTGCCAGTAGTATCACAGGGGTCAACGAGCAGTACTTC
.,.,TRBV29-1,TRBJ2-6,CSVVSPGSGANVLTF,TGCAGCGTTGTCTCTCCTGGCTCTGGGGCCAACGTCCTGACTTTC
once,.,TRBV28,TRBJ1-4,CASTPGGSPEKLFF,TGTGCCAGCACCCCGGGGGGGAGTCCGGAAAAACTGTTTTTT
once,TRBD1,TRBV6-6,TRBJ1-5,CASSYLGQENQPQHF,TGTGCCAGCAGTTACTTGGGACAGGAAAATCAGCCCCAGCATTTT
.,TRBD2,TRBV2,TRBJ2-2,CASSGTSGGSYTGELFF,TGTGCCAGCAGTGGGACTAGCGGGGGGTCATACACCGGGGAGCTGTTTTTT
.,.,TRBV9,TRBJ1-2,CASGPLSANYGYTF,TGTGCCAGCGGGCCCCTCTCGGCTAACTATGGCTACACCTTC
.,TRBD2,TRBV9,TRBJ2-1,CASSSGGAGRVNEQFF,TGTGCCAGCAGCTCCGGGGGAGCGGGGAGGGTGAATGAGCAGTTCTTC
once,.,TRBV11-2,TRBJ1-1,CASSLERGTEAFF,TGTGCCAGCAGCTTAGAGAGAGGGACTGAAGCTTTCTTT
.,.,TRBV11-2,TRBJ2-4,CASSWGTIQYF,TGTGCCAGCAGCTGGGGTACTATTCAGTACTTC
few,TRBD1,TRBV4-2,TRBJ1-2,CASSQATGDGGGYTF,TGTGCCAGCAGCCAGGCTACAGGGGATGGAGGTGGCTACACCTTC
.,.,TRBV5-5,TRBJ1-5,CASSLGARLDQPQHF,TGTGCCAGCAGCTTGGGGGCGAGACTGGATCAGCCCCAGCATTTT
.,.,TRBV6-5,TRBJ1-4,CASRTLLGAEKLFF,TGTGCCAGCAGAACACTACTAGGGGCCGAAAAACTGTTTTTT
.,TRBD2,TRBV6-6,TRBJ2-5,CASSRPGLAGQETQYF,TGTGCCAGCAGTCGCCCGGGACTAGCGGGGCAAGAGACCCAGTACTTC
.,TRBD1,TRBV28,TRBJ1-5,CASSATGRGPQHF,TGTGCCAGCAGTGCGACAGGGCGGGGGCCCCAGCATTTT
.,.,TRBV21-1,TRBJ2-2,CASSQGQANTGELFF,TGTGCCAGCAGCCAGGGACAGGCAAACACCGGGGAGCTGTTTTTT
.,.,TRBV2,TRBJ1-4,CASSGGQTNEKLFF,TGTGCCAGCAGTGGAGGACAGACTAATGAAAAACTGTTTTTT
.,.,TRBV6-5,TRBJ1-3,CASSYYGVSGNTIYF,TGTGCCAGCAGTTACTACGGAGTCTCTGGAAACACCATATATTTT
once,TRBD2,TRBV4-2,TRBJ2-2,CASSQDRGAGDHPGGELFF,TGTGCCAGCAGCCAAGATCGAGGAGCGGGGGACCACCCGGGCGGGGAGCTGTTTTTT
.,TRBD2,TRBV5-1,TRBJ2-3,CASSSLAGGATDTQYF,TGCGCCAGCAGCTCCCTAGCGGGGGGAGCCACAGATACGCAGTATTTT
.,.,TRBV7-8,TRBJ2-5,CASSVIGETQYF,TGTGCCAGCAGCGTGATTGGGGAGACCCAGTACTTC
.,TRBD1,TRBV18,TRBJ1-5,CASSPRTGGDQPQHF,TGTGCCAGCTCACCTCGGACAGGGGGGGATCAGCCCCAGCATTTT
.,.,TRBV6-5,TRBJ1-1,CASSRDTEAFF,TGTGCCAGCAGCCGGGACACTGAAGCTTTCTTT
.,.,TRBV6-5,TRBJ2-7,CASTPRQDYEQYF,TGTGCCAGCACCCCCCGACAGGACTACGAGCAGTACTTC
.,.,TRBV19,TRBJ1-2,CASSQQGLFGYTF,TGTGCCAGTAGTCAACAGGGTTTGTTTGGCTACACCTTC
.,.,TRBV19,TRBJ1-5,CASSAAGLAGEPQHF,TGTGCCAGTAGTGCCGCGGGGCTTGCAGGAGAGCCCCAGCATTTT
.,.,TRBV6-6,TRBJ2-2,CASSSENTGELFF,TGTGCCAGCAGCTCAGAGAACACCGGGGAGCTGTTTTTT
.,TRBD1,TRBV27,TRBJ1-4,CASSLRPSGQGNEKLFF,TGTGCCAGCAGTTTAAGGCCCTCCGGACAGGGCAATGAAAAACTGTTTTTT
.,.,TRBV5-4,TRBJ1-6,CASSLGGQPPYNSPLHF,TGTGCCAGCAGCCTAGGTGGACAGCCGCCCTATAATTCACCCCTCCACTTT
.,TRBD2,TRBV7-2,TRBJ2-7,CASSPVPGLASYEQYF,TGTGCCAGCAGTCCCGTTCCGGGACTAGCTTCCTACGAGCAGTACTTC
.,.,TRBV6-5,TRBJ1-4,CASSYLTIGGLEKLFF,TGTGCCAGCAGTTACCTAACTATAGGAGGCTTAGAAAAACTGTTTTTT
.,.,TRBV5-1,TRBJ1-2,CASSLANYGYTF,TGCGCCAGCAGCTTGGCCAACTATGGCTACACCTTC
few,TRBD1,TRBV12-5,TRBJ1-1,CASGFQGESTEAFF,TGTGCTAGTGGTTTTCAGGGGGAGAGCACTGAAGCTTTCTTT
.,.,TRBV25-1,TRBJ2-7,CASSEYIEQYF,TGTGCCAGCAGTGAATATATTGAGCAGTACTTC
.,TRBD1,TRBV5-6,TRBJ2-2,CASSFGSGQGFTGELFF,TGTGCCAGCAGCTTTGGGTCGGGACAGGGGTTTACCGGGGAGCTGTTTTTT